These 10 T cell receptor beta chains were all obtained from the same sample, sequenced in a study of T cell clones after liver transplantation. Libraries were prepared by immunoSEQ multiplex PCR; TCRdb keeps only in-frame clonotypes and omits some of them. The data show 40,000 to 65,000 clones, around 85% seen once. The material sequenced was CD4+ T cells from blood, taken before liver transplant. The receptors shown here come from a human donor who received a liver transplant.

In its sample, this clone was seen a few times. The V call is TRBV9, the J call TRBJ1-1; D unresolved. V lost 3 bases to trimming and J lost 3 bases, with 9 bases between them. This CDR3 is built from 13 residues. Germline CDR1 reads SGDLS; CDR2 reads YYNGEE. The CDR3 reads CASSGGTDTEAFF. As DNA, the CDR3 is TGTGCCAGCAGCGGGGGAACGGACACTGAAGCTTTCTTT.

V gene TRBV1 combines with J gene TRBJ2-1; no check of the table's D call, TRBD2, against the DNA was made. TRBV1 is recorded as a pseudogene. The CDR3 runs 17 residues. The CDR3 bases are TGCACCAGCAGCCAAGAAGGGGCCGGGACTAGCATCGGTGAGCAGTTCTTC. Amino acids: CTSSQEGAGTSIGEQFF.

V and J are TRBV2 and TRBJ1-1; D gene unclear. CDR3 length: 14 residues. Germline-derived CDR1 and CDR2 are SNHLY and FYNNEI. V lost 1 base, J lost 5 bases, and 11 bases lay in between. The CDR3 region is CASSEGAERTEAFF. The CDR3 DNA is TGTGCCAGCAGTGAAGGGGCAGAGCGGACTGAAGCTTTCTTT.

This chain joins TRBV5-4 and TRBJ1-2; D possibly corresponds to TRBD1 (6 bases). V gave up 5 bases and J gave up 1 base, with 15 bases separating them. The CDR3 extends over 15 amino acids. Germline CDR1 is SGHNT and CDR2 is YYREEE (reference sequence). The CDR3: CASRSKGGINYGYTF. CDR3 sequence (DNA): TGTGCCAGCAGATCAAAGGGGGGGATTAACTATGGCTACACCTTC.

The chain is built from TRBV27 and TRBJ2-6; 7 nucleotides line up with TRBD1. The CDR3 runs 17 residues. Unmatched junction bases numbered 8, after V lost 5 bases and J lost 1 base. Germline lookup yields CDR1 MNHEY and CDR2 SMNVEV (reference sequence). The CDR3 DNA sequence: TGTGCCAGCAGTACCGACAGGGTGGCGTCTGGGGCCAACGTCCTGACTTTC. It yields the protein CASSTDRVASGANVLTF.

V gene TRBV6-6 combines with J gene TRBJ1-4; D is undetermined. Germline CDR1 MNHNY, CDR2 SVGAGI (reference sequence). This CDR3 has 14 residues. V lost 8 bases and J lost 4, with 14 bases in between. The CDR3 nucleotides are TGTGCCAGCGGCCGGGAGTTCGGTAATGAAAAACTGTTTTTT. This sequence encodes CASGREFGNEKLFF.

With regard to this clone: A much larger clonotype is one base distant, so this may be a read error. The chain combines TRBV27 with TRBJ1-5; TRBD1 agrees at 9 bases. CDR3 size: 17 residues. The germline V gene encodes CDR1 MNHEY and CDR2 SMNVEV (reference sequence). CDR3 coding DNA: TGTGTCAGCAGTTTATCCTCCGGACAGGGGAGCAATCAGCCCCAGCATTTT. Translation gives CVSSLSSGQGSNQPQHF.

The chain combines TRBV18 with TRBJ2-3; D call uncertain. The CDR3 sequence is 14 residues long. Trimming cost V 3 bases and J 2 bases, with 9 bases left between them. CDR1 and CDR2 (germline): KGHSH, LQKENI. The CDR3 DNA reads TGTGCCAGCTCACCTTTTCCCGACACAGATACGCAGTATTTT. It specifies CASSPFPDTDTQYF.

The DNA of the CDR3 is TGCGCCAGCAGCGGGCTGGGCACAGATACGCAGTATTTT. It specifies CASSGLGTDTQYF. This rearrangement joins TRBV5-1 to TRBJ2-3; D ambiguous. The V end was cut by 4 bases, the J end by 1 base, with 7 bases between. The germline V gene has CDR1 SGHRS and CDR2 YFSETQ. This CDR3 contains 13 residues.

The chain has TRBV19 and TRBJ1-1, with 10 positions matching TRBD1. The CDR3 covers 13 residues. The V and J ends lost 7 bases and 4 bases, in that order; junction bases with no gene match: 3. Looked up from germline, CDR1 is LNHDA and CDR2 is SQIVND (reference sequence). The CDR3 is CASKGQGITEAFF. In nucleotides, the CDR3 is TGTGCCAGTAAGGGACAGGGGATCACTGAAGCTTTCTTT.